Listed here are 14 T cell receptor beta chains from one sample, sequenced in a study of identical twins. TCRdb passed the 5' RACE reads through MiXCR, listing each CDR3 protein once. The sample lists 1.5 million or so distinct CDR3 sequences, about 31% seen once, with about 0.25% in the top ten. The sequenced sample consisted of cord blood. Receptors were obtained from a newborn girl in good health.

Details on this clonotype: With a much larger clone just one base away, this may be a read error. In DNA form, the CDR3 reads TGCAGTGCGCGCGTCGGACTAGCGGGAGTTTACAATGAGCAGTACTTC. This encodes CSARVGLAGVYNEQYF. The J gene is TRBJ2-7, the V gene TRBV20-1, with TRBD2 matching over 13 bases. The germline V gene has CDR1 DFQATT and CDR2 SNEGSKA (reference sequence). The CDR3 runs 16 residues. J lost 7 bases, V lost 6 bases, and 15 bases had no gene match.

This clonotype was seen a few times. J is TRBJ2-7 and V is TRBV27, with TRBD2 matching 16 bases. The CDR3 has 19 amino acids. Losses at the gene ends were 4 bases for V and 0 bases for J; bases not matched to a gene: 9. Germline V lookup: CDR1 MNHEY, CDR2 SMNVEV (reference sequence). The CDR3: CASSSGLAGGPLSSYEQYF. For the CDR3, the DNA is TGTGCCAGCAGTTCGGGACTAGCGGGAGGGCCCTTAAGCTCCTACGAGCAGTACTTC.

This clonotype occurred a few times. The rearrangement links TRBV12-3 or TRBV12-4 to TRBJ1-5, with a tentative D call TRBD1 (5 bases). V gave up 3 bases and J gave up 2 bases, with 11 bases separating them. This CDR3 has 15 residues. The CDR3 sequence is CASSFGGFGNQPQHF. The CDR3 DNA sequence: TGTGCCAGCAGTTTCGGGGGATTCGGCAATCAGCCCCAGCATTTT.

The chain has TRBV5-1 and TRBJ2-1, with 7 bases identical to TRBD2. Looked up from germline, CDR1 is SGHRS and CDR2 is YFSETQ. V shed 4 bases, J shed 1 base, and the junction held 5 bases outside the gene matches. CDR3 size: 15 residues. CDR3 sequence reads: CASSPASGSYNEQFF. For the CDR3, the DNA is TGCGCCAGCAGCCCCGCTAGCGGATCCTACAATGAGCAGTTCTTC.

The chain combines TRBV20-1 with TRBJ2-1; 7 nucleotides align to TRBD2. CDR3 length: 15 residues. With 2 bases clipped from V and 5 bases from J, the junction kept 9 bases outside the gene matches. CDR1 and CDR2 from the germline V gene are DFQATT and SNEGSKA (reference sequence). In nucleotides, the CDR3 is TGCAGTGCTAGAAACCCTCGACTAGCAAACAATGAGCAGTTCTTC. Translation gives CSARNPRLANNEQFF.

As regards this clonotype: A much larger clone lies one base from this, so it may be a read error. This chain connects TRBV7-9 to TRBJ2-3; 12 bases are a match to TRBD2. Per the germline V gene, CDR1 is SEHNR and CDR2 is FQNEAQ (reference sequence). This CDR3 has 16 amino acids. The DNA of the CDR3 is TGTGCCAGCAGTTATAGGACTAGCGGGGACACAGATGCGCAGTATTTT. Translating gives CASSYRTSGDTDAQYF.

The rearrangement uses TRBV9 and TRBJ2-2; 9 bases fit TRBD1. CDR3 size: 18 residues. The germline CDR1 and CDR2 sequences are SGDLS and YYNGEE. V was pared by 1 base and J by 2 bases, with 9 bases of the junction left unmatched. Here the CDR3 reads CASSVKGQGPPNTGELFF. DNA of the CDR3: TGTGCCAGCAGCGTAAAGGGACAGGGACCCCCTAACACCGGGGAGCTGTTTTTT.

The J gene is TRBJ1-4, the V gene TRBV4-1, with D perhaps matching TRBD1 (5 bases). Per germline, CDR1 MGHRA and CDR2 YSYEKL. The CDR3 is made up of 16 amino acids. V gave up 0 bases and J gave up 4 bases, with 12 bases separating them. CDR3 in DNA: TGCGCCAGCAGCCAAGATCCCAGGGCGGGTAATGAAAAACTGTTTTTT. This codes for CASSQDPRAGNEKLFF.

This clonotype was seen more than once but under ten times. This sequence joins TRBV4-2 and TRBJ2-7; 9 positions match TRBD2. There are 16 residues in the CDR3. Germline CDR1 reads LGHNA; CDR2 reads YNFKEQ. Trimming cost V 5 bases and J 0 bases; bases outside gene matches: 8. CDR3 sequence: CASSETNSGGSYEQYF. CDR3 sequence (DNA): TGTGCCAGCAGCGAGACCAATAGCGGGGGCTCCTACGAGCAGTACTTC.

At least ten counts were recorded for this clonotype. The CDR3 loop is CSVEVGGTGLRTDTQYF. For the CDR3, the DNA is TGCAGCGTTGAAGTGGGGGGGACAGGGCTTCGCACAGATACGCAGTATTTT. The chain combines TRBV29-1 with TRBJ2-3; 9 bases align to TRBD1. Germline CDR1 reads SQVTM; CDR2 reads ANQGSEA. Trimming took 1 base from V and 1 from J; bases not matched to a gene: 9. CDR3 length: 17 amino acids.

A few counts support this clonotype. The J gene is TRBJ2-7, the V gene TRBV4-1, with D perhaps TRBD1 or TRBD2 (6 bases each). The CDR3 runs to 15 residues. CDR1 MGHRA and CDR2 YSYEKL come from the germline V gene. V was pared by 0 bases and J by 6 bases, with 15 bases between. CDR3 in DNA: TGCGCCAGCAGCCAAGACGACCGGGGGCTGGGCGAGCAGTACTTC. Translation: CASSQDDRGLGEQYF.

The table lists this clonotype with a few counts. The rearrangement joins TRBV19 to TRBJ1-4; 7 bases align to TRBD1. This CDR3 has 14 residues. V was clipped by 11 bases and J by 1 base; unmatched bases: 7. Looked up from germline, CDR1 is LNHDA and CDR2 is SQIVND (reference sequence). The DNA of the CDR3 is TGTGCCTCTAACCGGGACAGAACTAATGAAAAACTGTTTTTT. Protein: CASNRDRTNEKLFF.

In the case of this clonotype: A much larger clone sits a single nucleotide away, making a read error possible. A read error is likely, as this CDR3 ends without the conserved phenylalanine or tryptophan. The gene calls are TRBV2 and TRBJ2-4, with unresolved D. This CDR3 is 17 amino acids long. Germline-derived CDR1 and CDR2 are SNHLY and FYNNEI. Between the trimmed V and J ends, which lost 7 bases and 0 bases, there was a span of 19 bases. CDR3 residues: CASKPGGSSLAKNIQYC. The CDR3 region has the DNA TGTGCCAGCAAACCCGGCGGCAGCTCCCTAGCCAAAAACATTCAGTACTGC.

This clonotype was found many times. V and J are TRBV9 and TRBJ1-2; TRBD1 matches 8 bases. The CDR3 sequence is 14 residues long. CDR1 SGDLS and CDR2 YYNGEE come from the germline V gene. Trimming removed 0 bases from V and 4 bases from J; junction bases left unmatched: 2. DNA of the CDR3: TGTGCCAGCAGCGTAGCGACAGGGGCCTATGGCTACACCTTC. It translates to CASSVATGAYGYTF. Together with reference TRBV9 and TRBJ1-2, the CDR3 gives the full variable domain: DSGVTQTPKHLITATGQRVTLRCSPRSGDLSVYWYQQSLDQGLQFLIQYYNGEERAKGNILERFSAQQFPDLHSELNLSSLELGDSALYFCASSVATGAYGYTFGSGTRLTVV.